A few counts support the clone carrying this T cell receptor (beta chain). Its antigen is as yet unknown. These data are taken from a study of response to subunit inactivated influenza vaccine. Study-level results: Researchers suggested that each seasonal influenza vaccination recruits few new T cells.

V shed 6 bases, J shed 3 bases, and the junction held 8 bases outside the gene matches. There are 14 residues in the CDR3. TCRdb re-called the RT-PCR reads through MiXCR, storing one row per CDR3 protein. The data show about 520,000 distinct CDR3 sequences, roughly 23% seen once. The chain couples TRBV12-3 or TRBV12-4 to TRBJ2-7, with 7 bases aligning to TRBD1. The receptor comes from a man aged 50 to 59 who received an inactivated influenza vaccine. This specimen consisted of CD4+ T cells sorted from PBMCs, obtained about 5 days after vaccination. The DNA for the CDR3 is TGTGCCAGCAGAGATACAGGGGTACACTACGAGCAGTACTTC. Protein sequence: CASRDTGVHYEQYF.